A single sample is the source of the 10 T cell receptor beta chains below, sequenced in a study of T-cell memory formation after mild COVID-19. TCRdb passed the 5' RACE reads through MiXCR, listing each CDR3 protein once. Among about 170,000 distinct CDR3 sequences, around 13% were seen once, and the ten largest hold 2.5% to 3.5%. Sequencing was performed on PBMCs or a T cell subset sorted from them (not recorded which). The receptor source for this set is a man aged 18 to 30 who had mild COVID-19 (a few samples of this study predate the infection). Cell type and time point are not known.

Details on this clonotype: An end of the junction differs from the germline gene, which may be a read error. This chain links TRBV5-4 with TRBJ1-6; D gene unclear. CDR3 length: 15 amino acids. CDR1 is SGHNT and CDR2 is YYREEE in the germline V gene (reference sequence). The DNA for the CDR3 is TGTGCCAGCAGCTTGGGGGCAGTCTATGATTCACCCCTCCACTTT. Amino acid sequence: CASSLGAVYDSPLHF.

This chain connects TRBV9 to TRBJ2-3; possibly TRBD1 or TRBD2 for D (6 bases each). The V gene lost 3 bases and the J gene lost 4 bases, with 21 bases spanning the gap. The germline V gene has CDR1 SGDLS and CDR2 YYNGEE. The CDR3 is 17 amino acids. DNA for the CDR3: TGTGCCAGCAGCGCGCTCCCGCCGGGGGCATCTCCAGATACGCAGTATTTT. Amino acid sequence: CASSALPPGASPDTQYF.

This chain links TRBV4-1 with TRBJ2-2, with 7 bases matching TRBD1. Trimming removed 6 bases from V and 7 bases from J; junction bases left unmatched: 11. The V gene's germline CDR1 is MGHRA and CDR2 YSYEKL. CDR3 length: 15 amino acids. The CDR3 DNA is TGCGCCAGCAGTCCACTCTGGACAGGCCGCGGGGAGCTGTTTTTT. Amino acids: CASSPLWTGRGELFF.

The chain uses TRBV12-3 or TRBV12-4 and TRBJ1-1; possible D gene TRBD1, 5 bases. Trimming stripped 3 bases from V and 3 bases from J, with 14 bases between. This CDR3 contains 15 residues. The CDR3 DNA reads TGTGCCAGCAGTTTCCTGGGGGTCGGGGACACTGAAGCTTTCTTT. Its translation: CASSFLGVGDTEAFF.

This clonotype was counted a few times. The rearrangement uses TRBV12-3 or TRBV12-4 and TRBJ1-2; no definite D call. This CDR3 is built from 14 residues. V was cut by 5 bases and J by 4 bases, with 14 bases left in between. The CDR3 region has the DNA TGTGCCAGCAGTCGAGGTAGTTTTGGCTATGGCTACACCTTC. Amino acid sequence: CASSRGSFGYGYTF.

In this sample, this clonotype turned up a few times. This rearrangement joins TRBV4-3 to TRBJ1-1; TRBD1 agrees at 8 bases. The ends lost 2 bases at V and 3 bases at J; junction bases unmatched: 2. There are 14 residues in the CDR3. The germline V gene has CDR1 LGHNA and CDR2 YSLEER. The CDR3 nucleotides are TGCGCCAGCAGCCAACCAGGGGGCCACACTGAAGCTTTCTTT. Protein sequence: CASSQPGGHTEAFF.

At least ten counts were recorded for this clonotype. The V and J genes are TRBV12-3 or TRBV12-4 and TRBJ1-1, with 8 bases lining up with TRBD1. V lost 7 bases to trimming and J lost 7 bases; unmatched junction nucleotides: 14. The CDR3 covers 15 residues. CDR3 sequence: CASTRPGQGENEAFF. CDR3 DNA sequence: TGTGCCAGCACCAGGCCCGGACAGGGTGAAAATGAAGCTTTCTTT.

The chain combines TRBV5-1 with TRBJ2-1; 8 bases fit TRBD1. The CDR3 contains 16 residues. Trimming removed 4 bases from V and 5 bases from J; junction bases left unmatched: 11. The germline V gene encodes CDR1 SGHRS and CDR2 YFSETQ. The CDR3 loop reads CASSPAAGTGNNEQFF. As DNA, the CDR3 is TGCGCCAGCAGCCCTGCGGCCGGGACAGGTAACAATGAGCAGTTCTTC. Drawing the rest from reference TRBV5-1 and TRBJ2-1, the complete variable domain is KAGVTQTPRYLIKTRGQQVTLSCSPISGHRSVSWYQQTPGQGLQFLFEYFSETQRNKGNFPGRFSGRQFSNSRSEMNVSTLELGDSALYLCASSPAAGTGNNEQFFGPGTRLTVL.

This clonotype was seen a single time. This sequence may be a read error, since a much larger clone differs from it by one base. The CDR3 is CASSLYRDTEAFF. The CDR3 nucleotides are TGTGCCAGCAGCTTATACAGGGACACTGAAGCTTTCTTT. The chain combines TRBV7-3 with TRBJ1-1; a weak D match, TRBD1 (6 bases). Germline assignment: CDR1 SGHTA and CDR2 FQGTGA. This CDR3 region has 13 residues. V was clipped by 2 bases and J by 3 bases, with 7 bases between them.

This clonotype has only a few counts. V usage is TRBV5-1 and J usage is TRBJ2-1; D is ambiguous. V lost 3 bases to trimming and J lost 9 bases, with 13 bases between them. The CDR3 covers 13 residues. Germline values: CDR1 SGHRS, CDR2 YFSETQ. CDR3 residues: CASSWEVFAEQFF. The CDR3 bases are TGCGCCAGCAGCTGGGAAGTCTTTGCTGAGCAGTTCTTC.